The clone carrying this T cell receptor (beta chain) was seen more than once but under ten times. The entry originates in a study of blood T cells in healthy people across ages. The CDR3 sequence is 14 residues long. The germline gives CDR1 SGHRS, CDR2 YFSETQ. For the second PCR, which ran for about 7 to 11 cycles, a sample-barcoded 5' primer and a J-beta primer mix were used. TCRdb reprocessed the 5' RACE reads via MiXCR and lists one record per CDR3 protein. Among roughly 800,000 distinct CDR3 sequences, 20% to 30% were seen once, and the ten largest hold under 9.5%. This same sample was also part of a study on T cells of mothers and their children. That paper adds: No T cell clones of persistent microchimeric origin were detected.

The material sequenced was blood. This rearrangement joins TRBV5-1 to TRBJ2-5, with 10 bases identical to TRBD1. The J call may be incorrect, as the DNA end agrees better with TRBJ2-1. This TCR came from a boy aged 10-17 years in good health. CDR3 sequence: CASTDRGAVDEQFF. The CDR3, as DNA: TGCGCCAGCACGGACAGGGGGGCTGTGGATGAGCAGTTCTTC.